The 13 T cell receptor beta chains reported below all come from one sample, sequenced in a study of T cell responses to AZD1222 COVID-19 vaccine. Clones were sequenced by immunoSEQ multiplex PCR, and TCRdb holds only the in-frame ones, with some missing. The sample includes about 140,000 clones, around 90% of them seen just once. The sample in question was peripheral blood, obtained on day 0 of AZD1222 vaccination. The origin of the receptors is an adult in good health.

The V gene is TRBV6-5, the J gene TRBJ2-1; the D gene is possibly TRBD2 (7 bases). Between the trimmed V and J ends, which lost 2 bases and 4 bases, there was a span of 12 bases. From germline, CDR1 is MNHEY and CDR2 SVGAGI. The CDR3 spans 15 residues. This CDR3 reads CASSYRGAGYNEQFF. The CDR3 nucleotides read TGTGCCAGCAGTTACCGGGGGGCCGGATACAATGAGCAGTTCTTC.

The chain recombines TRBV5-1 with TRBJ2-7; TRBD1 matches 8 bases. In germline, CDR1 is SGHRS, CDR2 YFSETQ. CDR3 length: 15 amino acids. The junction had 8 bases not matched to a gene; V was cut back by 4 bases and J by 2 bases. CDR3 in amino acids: CASSEGQGITYEQYF. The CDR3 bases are TGCGCCAGCAGCGAAGGACAGGGAATAACCTACGAGCAGTACTTC.

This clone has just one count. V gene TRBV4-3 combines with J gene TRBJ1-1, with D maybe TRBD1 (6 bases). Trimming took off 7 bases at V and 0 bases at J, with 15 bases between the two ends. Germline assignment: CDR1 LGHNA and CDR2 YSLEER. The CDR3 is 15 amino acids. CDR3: CASKGEGVMNTEAFF. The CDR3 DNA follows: TGCGCCAGCAAGGGGGAGGGGGTAATGAACACTGAAGCTTTCTTT.

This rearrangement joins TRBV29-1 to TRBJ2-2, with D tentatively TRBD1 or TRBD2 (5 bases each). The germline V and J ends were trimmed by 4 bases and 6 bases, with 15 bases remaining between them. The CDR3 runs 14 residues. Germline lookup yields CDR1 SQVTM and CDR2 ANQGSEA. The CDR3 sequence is CSVGDGGVAGELFF. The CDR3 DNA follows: TGCAGCGTTGGGGACGGCGGCGTGGCCGGGGAGCTGTTTTTT.

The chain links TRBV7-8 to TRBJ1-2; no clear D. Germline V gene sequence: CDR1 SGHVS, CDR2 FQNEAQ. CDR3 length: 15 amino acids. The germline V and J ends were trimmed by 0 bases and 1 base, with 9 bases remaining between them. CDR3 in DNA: TGTGCCAGCAGCTTAGCACGGACCAATAACTATGGCTACACCTTC. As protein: CASSLARTNNYGYTF.

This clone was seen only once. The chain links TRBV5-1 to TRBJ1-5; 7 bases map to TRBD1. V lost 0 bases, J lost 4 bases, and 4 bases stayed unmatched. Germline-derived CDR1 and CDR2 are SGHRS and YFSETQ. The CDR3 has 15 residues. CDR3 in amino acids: CASSLGTGLNQPQHF. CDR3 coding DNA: TGCGCCAGCAGCTTGGGGACAGGATTGAATCAGCCCCAGCATTTT. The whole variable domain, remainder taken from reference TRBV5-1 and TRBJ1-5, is KAGVTQTPRYLIKTRGQQVTLSCSPISGHRSVSWYQQTPGQGLQFLFEYFSETQRNKGNFPGRFSGRQFSNSRSEMNVSTLELGDSALYLCASSLGTGLNQPQHFGDGTRLSIL.

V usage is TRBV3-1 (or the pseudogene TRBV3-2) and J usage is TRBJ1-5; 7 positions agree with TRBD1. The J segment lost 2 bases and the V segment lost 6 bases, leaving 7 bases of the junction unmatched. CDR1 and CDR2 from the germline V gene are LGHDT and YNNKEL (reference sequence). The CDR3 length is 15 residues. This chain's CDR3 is CASSSGTAGNQPQHF. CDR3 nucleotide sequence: TGTGCCAGCAGTTCCGGGACAGCTGGCAATCAGCCCCAGCATTTT.

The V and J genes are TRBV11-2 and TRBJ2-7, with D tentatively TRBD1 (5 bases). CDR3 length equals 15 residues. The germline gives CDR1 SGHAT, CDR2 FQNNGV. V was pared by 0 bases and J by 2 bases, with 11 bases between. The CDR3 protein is CASSLEVGLAYEQYF. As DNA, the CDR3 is TGTGCCAGCAGCTTAGAAGTGGGGCTCGCCTACGAGCAGTACTTC.

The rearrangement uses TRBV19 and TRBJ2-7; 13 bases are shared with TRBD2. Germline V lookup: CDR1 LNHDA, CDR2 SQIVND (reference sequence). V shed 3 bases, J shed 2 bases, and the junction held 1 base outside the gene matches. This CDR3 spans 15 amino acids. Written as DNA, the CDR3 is TGTGCCAGTAGTATCGGGACTAGCGGGACCTACGAGCAGTACTTC. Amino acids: CASSIGTSGTYEQYF.

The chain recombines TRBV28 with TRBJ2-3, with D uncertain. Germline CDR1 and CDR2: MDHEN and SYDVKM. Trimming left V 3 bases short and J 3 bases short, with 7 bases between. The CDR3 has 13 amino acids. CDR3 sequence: CASSLIPTDTQYF. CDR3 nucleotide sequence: TGTGCCAGCAGTTTGATCCCGACAGATACGCAGTATTTT.

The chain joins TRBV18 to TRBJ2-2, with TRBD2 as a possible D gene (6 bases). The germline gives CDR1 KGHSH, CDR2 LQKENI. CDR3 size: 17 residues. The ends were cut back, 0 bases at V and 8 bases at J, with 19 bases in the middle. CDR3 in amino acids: CASSPPGQRAHPGELFF. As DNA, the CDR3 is TGTGCCAGCTCACCACCGGGTCAGCGGGCCCACCCGGGGGAGCTGTTTTTT.

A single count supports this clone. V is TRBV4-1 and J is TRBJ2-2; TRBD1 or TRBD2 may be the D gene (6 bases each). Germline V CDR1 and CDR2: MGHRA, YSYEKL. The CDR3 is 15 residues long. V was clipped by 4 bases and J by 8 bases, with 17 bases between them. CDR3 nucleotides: TGCGCCAGCAGCCCTGAGGGGGGCGCAGCTGGGGAGCTGTTTTTT. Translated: CASSPEGGAAGELFF.

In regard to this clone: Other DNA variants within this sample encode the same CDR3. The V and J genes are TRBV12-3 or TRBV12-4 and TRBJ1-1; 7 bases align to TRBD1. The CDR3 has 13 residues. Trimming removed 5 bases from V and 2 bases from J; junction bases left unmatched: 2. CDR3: CASSRQGNTEAFF. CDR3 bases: TGTGCCAGCAGTCGACAGGGTAACACTGAAGCTTTCTTT.